Listed here are 12 T cell receptor beta chains from one sample, sequenced in a study of blood T cell repertoires in COVID-19 (dated by TCRdb to the early 2020s). The method behind the library was the immunoSEQ multiplex PCR assay. TCRdb re-hosts the immuneACCESS table, in-frame sequences only. Its copies lack some clones; in the studies checked, an unresolved V gene accounts for under half of them, and the cause for the rest is not known. The sample profile shows roughly 180,000 clones; approximately 82% of them were found once. 15% to 20% of the sample is in the top ten clones. Sample: PBMCs or T cells enriched from blood (not recorded which). The receptors derive from a man aged 55 to 70 who had recovered from COVID-19.

This chain connects TRBV28 to TRBJ2-5; TRBD1 matches at 11 bases. The V and J ends lost 10 bases and 6 bases, in that order; junction bases with no gene match: 4. The CDR3 consists of 12 residues. Germline-derived CDR1 and CDR2 are MDHEN and SYDVKM. The CDR3 sequence: CATRDRGKTQYF. In DNA, the CDR3 is TGTGCCACCCGGGACAGGGGGAAGACCCAGTACTTC.

This clone was picked up a small number of times. The chain joins TRBV28 to TRBJ2-2, with D perhaps TRBD2 (6 bases). Germline loops: CDR1 MDHEN, CDR2 SYDVKM. Trimming pared 3 bases from V and 6 bases from J, leaving 8 bases between. CDR3 length: 13 residues. CDR3 in DNA: TGTGCCAGCAGTTTGTGGGGGGCCGGGGAGCTGTTTTTT. Encoded protein: CASSLWGAGELFF.

This rearrangement joins TRBV9 to TRBJ2-7, with D possibly TRBD2 on 5 matching bases. The germline V gene encodes CDR1 SGDLS and CDR2 YYNGEE. The CDR3 runs to 15 residues. The ends were cut back, 0 bases at V and 5 bases at J, with 15 bases in the middle. Written as DNA, the CDR3 is TGTGCCAGCAGCGTAGAGGGCGGGCCGTTCGACGAGCAGTACTTC. Translation gives CASSVEGGPFDEQYF.

CDR3 region: CASRVGQTSGGYTF. The DNA of the CDR3 is TGTGCCAGCAGAGTCGGACAGACCTCAGGGGGCTACACCTTC. The chain links TRBV2 to TRBJ1-2, with D tentatively TRBD1 (6 bases). CDR3 length equals 14 residues. Trimming left V 6 bases short and J 8 bases short, with 19 bases between. Germline CDR1 SNHLY, CDR2 FYNNEI.

This sequence joins TRBV6-5 and TRBJ1-2; 7 bases map to TRBD1. V lost 8 bases to trimming and J lost 5 bases; unmatched junction nucleotides: 2. The CDR3 totals 11 residues. The V gene's germline CDR1 is MNHEY and CDR2 SVGAGI. The CDR3 region has the DNA TGTGCCAGCGACAGGGCTTATGGCTACACCTTC. Encoded protein: CASDRAYGYTF.

This clone was detected once. The V gene is TRBV27, the J gene TRBJ1-2; D may be TRBD1 (5 bases). Trimming took 9 bases from V and 2 from J, leaving 16 bases between them. Germline CDR1 MNHEY, CDR2 SMNVEV (reference sequence). This CDR3 has 14 amino acids. This CDR3 is CASWDFRPNYGYTF. The CDR3 bases are TGTGCCAGTTGGGACTTTCGACCCAACTATGGCTACACCTTC.

V gene TRBV9 combines with J gene TRBJ1-6; 8 bases line up with TRBD1. V gave up 3 bases and J gave up 5 bases; unmatched junction bases: 1. CDR3 length: 14 residues. Germline V gene data show CDR1 as SGDLS and CDR2 as YYNGEE. DNA for the CDR3: TGTGCCAGCAGCGAGACAGGGGATAATTCACCCCTCCACTTT. This sequence encodes CASSETGDNSPLHF.

Turning to this clone: A junction boundary mismatches the germline segment, possibly from a read error. The chain joins TRBV7-7 to TRBJ2-2, with no clear D. The CDR3 runs 13 residues. Germline V lookup: CDR1 SSHAT, CDR2 FNYEAQ (reference sequence). The CDR3 coding sequence is TGTGCTAGCAGTGTGCTAAACACCGGGGAGCTGTTTTTT. Translating gives CASSVLNTGELFF. Filled out from reference TRBV7-7 and TRBJ2-2, the complete variable domain reads GAGVSQSPRYKVTKRGQDVTLRCDPISSHATLYWYQQALGQGPEFLTYFNYEAQPDKSGLPSDRFSAERPEGSISTLTIQRTEQRDSAMYRCASSVLNTGELFFGEGSRLTVL.

The V call is TRBV6-5, the J call TRBJ1-5; 8 bases agree with TRBD1. The J segment lost 5 bases and the V segment lost 4 bases, leaving 4 bases of the junction unmatched. The CDR3 spans 14 residues. CDR1 and CDR2 (germline): MNHEY, SVGAGI. The DNA for the CDR3 is TGTGCCAGCAGTTCCCAGACAGGGGATCAGCCCCAGCATTTT. Amino acid sequence: CASSSQTGDQPQHF.

This chain uses TRBV5-1 with TRBJ2-3; the match to TRBD2 covers 12 bases. Germline trimming cut 4 bases from V and 5 bases from J; bases unmatched to any gene: 11. Germline V gene data show CDR1 as SGHRS and CDR2 as YFSETQ. There are 17 residues in the CDR3. The CDR3 is CASSRSPSGRAGDTQYF. CDR3 nucleotide sequence: TGCGCCAGCAGCCGCTCCCCTAGCGGGAGGGCCGGAGATACGCAGTATTTT.

This clone appeared once. The chain recombines TRBV9 with TRBJ2-5, with a weak D call TRBD2 (5 bases). Germline loops: CDR1 SGDLS, CDR2 YYNGEE. V shed 0 bases and J shed 2 bases, with 17 bases lying between them. The CDR3 is 17 residues long. The CDR3 here is CASSVERGPLTQETQYF. The CDR3, as DNA: TGTGCCAGCAGCGTAGAACGGGGTCCCCTAACTCAAGAGACCCAGTACTTC. The whole variable domain, filled in from reference TRBV9 and TRBJ2-5, reads DSGVTQTPKHLITATGQRVTLRCSPRSGDLSVYWYQQSLDQGLQFLIQYYNGEERAKGNILERFSAQQFPDLHSELNLSSLELGDSALYFCASSVERGPLTQETQYFGPGTRLLVL.

The chain combines TRBV6-4 with TRBJ2-1; weak D call: TRBD2 (6 bases). V lost 3 bases and J 5 bases, leaving 14 bases between the germline ends. CDR3 length: 15 residues. Germline CDR1 reads MRHNA; CDR2 reads SNTAGT. The DNA of the CDR3 is TGTGCCAGCAGTGAACTATCCGGGAGACACAATGAGCAGTTCTTC. Its protein is CASSELSGRHNEQFF.